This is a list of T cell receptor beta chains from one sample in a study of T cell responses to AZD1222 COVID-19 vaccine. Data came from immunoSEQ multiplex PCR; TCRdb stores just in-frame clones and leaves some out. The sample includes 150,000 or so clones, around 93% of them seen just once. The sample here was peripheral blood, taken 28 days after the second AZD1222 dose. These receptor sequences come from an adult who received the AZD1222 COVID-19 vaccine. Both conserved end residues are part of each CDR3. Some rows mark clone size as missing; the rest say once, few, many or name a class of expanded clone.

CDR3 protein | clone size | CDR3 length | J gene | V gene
CASSFRRGVEQYF | NA | 13 | TRBJ2-7 | TRBV12-3/TRBV12-4
CASTTRQAPDTQYF | NA | 14 | TRBJ2-3 | TRBV7-2
CASSLGTGGLYEQYF | NA | 15 | TRBJ2-7 | TRBV13
CASSISPANTEAFF | NA | 14 | TRBJ1-1 | TRBV19
CASRVGTGGSYEQYF | NA | 15 | TRBJ2-7 | TRBV27
CASSGGQESGANVLTF | NA | 16 | TRBJ2-6 | TRBV25-1
CASSGGGQGRTYSNQPQHF | NA | 19 | TRBJ1-5 | TRBV21-1
CASSRNNEKLFF | NA | 12 | TRBJ1-4 | TRBV19
CASSPNRRTQVSTNEQFF | NA | 18 | TRBJ2-1 | TRBV3-1/TRBV3-2
CASSYGQVYGYTF | NA | 13 | TRBJ1-2 | TRBV7-9
CASSLALTGTGNTIYF | NA | 16 | TRBJ1-3 | TRBV7-6
CASSTSGRGGDEQFF | NA | 15 | TRBJ2-1 | TRBV18
CASSALGGGFHEKLFF | NA | 16 | TRBJ1-4 | TRBV19
CASNPGGIKEKLFF | NA | 14 | TRBJ1-4 | TRBV19
CASSGTGIYEQYF | NA | 13 | TRBJ2-7 | TRBV2
CASSRAVSQPQHF | many | 13 | TRBJ1-5 | TRBV19
CASSQSNREYTEAFF | NA | 15 | TRBJ1-1 | TRBV4-3
CASSFAPGQGSQPQHF | NA | 16 | TRBJ1-5 | TRBV6-5
CASSWGASGGSPLHF | NA | 15 | TRBJ1-6 | TRBV6-2/TRBV6-3
CASSDSDGSTDTQYF | NA | 15 | TRBJ2-3 | TRBV6-4
CASSAGDRGAYQPQHF | NA | 16 | TRBJ1-5 | TRBV19
CASSLELQGIYGYTF | NA | 15 | TRBJ1-2 | TRBV11-2
CASSQGLAGGPDEQYF | many | 16 | TRBJ2-7 | TRBV4-2
CASSMDSMNTEAFF | NA | 14 | TRBJ1-1 | TRBV19
CASSLASGGDQPQHF | NA | 15 | TRBJ1-5 | TRBV7-2
CASSPQGWEQYF | NA | 12 | TRBJ2-7 | TRBV2
CSGGDSEQYF | once | 10 | TRBJ2-7 | TRBV29-1
CAISGTTGDHEQYF | NA | 14 | TRBJ2-7 | TRBV10-3
CASSLLGEETQYF | NA | 13 | TRBJ2-5 | TRBV5-1
CASSSGPPHEQFF | NA | 13 | TRBJ2-1 | TRBV6-5
CASSLGVGSGELFF | NA | 14 | TRBJ2-2 | TRBV5-4
CSVGASVRGGNLGETQYF | NA | 18 | TRBJ2-5 | TRBV29-1
CASSRGQLKQETQYF | NA | 15 | TRBJ2-5 | TRBV5-5
CASSQVTTGTYGYTF | NA | 15 | TRBJ1-2 | TRBV4-3
CASSKGPRFWEDTQYF | NA | 16 | TRBJ2-3 | TRBV21-1